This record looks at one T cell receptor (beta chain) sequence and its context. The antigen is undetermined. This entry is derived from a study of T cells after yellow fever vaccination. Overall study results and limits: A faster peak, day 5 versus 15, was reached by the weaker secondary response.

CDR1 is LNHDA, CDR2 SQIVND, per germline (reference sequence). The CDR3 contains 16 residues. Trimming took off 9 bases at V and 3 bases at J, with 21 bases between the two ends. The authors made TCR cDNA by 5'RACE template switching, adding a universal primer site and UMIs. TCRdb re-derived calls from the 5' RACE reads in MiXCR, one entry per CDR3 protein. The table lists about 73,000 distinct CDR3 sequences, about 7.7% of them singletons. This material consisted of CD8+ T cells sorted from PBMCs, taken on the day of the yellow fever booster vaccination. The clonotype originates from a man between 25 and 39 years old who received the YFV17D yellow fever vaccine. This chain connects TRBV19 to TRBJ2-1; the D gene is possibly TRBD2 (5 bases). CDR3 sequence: CASGPLASWVYNEQFF. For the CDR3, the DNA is TGTGCCAGCGGTCCCTTAGCGAGTTGGGTCTACAATGAGCAGTTCTTC.